The next 13 T cell receptor beta chains were all read from a single sample in a study of T cell clonotyping in hematopoietic cell transplantation. Sequencing used immunoSEQ multiplex PCR; TCRdb keeps in-frame clones, though not all of them. The repertoire holds about 41,000 clones, 95% seen once, with roughly 0.9% in the top ten. The sequenced material came from peripheral blood mononuclear cells. The receptors originated from a man under 40 in good health. Some clones in this sample may be carry-over from other donors' samples.

The rearrangement links TRBV11-3 to TRBJ1-2; D remains unclear. The CDR3 consists of 13 residues. The germline gives CDR1 SGHNT, CDR2 YENEEA. V shed 5 bases and J shed 0 bases, with 7 bases lying between them. CDR3 residues: CASSGNTNYGYTF. CDR3 coding DNA: TGTGCCAGCAGCGGCAACACTAACTATGGCTACACCTTC.

The V gene is TRBV15, the J gene TRBJ2-1; D is possibly TRBD2 (5 bases). CDR3 size: 15 residues. CDR1 LNHNV and CDR2 YYDKDF come from the germline V gene (reference sequence). V dropped 3 bases and J dropped 2 bases, with 11 bases sitting between them. CDR3 in DNA: TGTGCCACCAGCAGGAGGACTCAAACCTACAATGAGCAGTTCTTC. This encodes CATSRRTQTYNEQFF.

The chain has TRBV4-3 and TRBJ2-7; maybe TRBD2 (6 bases). Trimming cost V 3 bases and J 3 bases, with 12 bases left between them. From germline, CDR1 is LGHNA and CDR2 YSLEER. This CDR3 has 14 amino acids. For the CDR3, the DNA is TGCGCCAGCAGCCAGACTTCCGGGAGCTACGAGCAGTACTTC. This encodes CASSQTSGSYEQYF.

V and J are TRBV19 and TRBJ1-5; tentative D call: TRBD1 (5 bases). V was clipped by 1 base and J by 1 base, with 14 bases between them. Germline V gives CDR1 LNHDA, CDR2 SQIVND (reference sequence). The CDR3 runs to 17 residues. The CDR3 loop is CASSIVLSQASNQPQHF. The CDR3 coding sequence is TGTGCCAGTAGTATAGTGCTATCACAGGCAAGCAATCAGCCCCAGCATTTT.

The chain combines TRBV7-8 with TRBJ1-3; no reliable D call. CDR3 length equals 16 residues. CDR1 and CDR2 (germline): SGHVS, FQNEAQ. Trimming removed 1 base from V and 0 bases from J, with 10 bases in between. The CDR3 coding sequence is TGTGCCAGCAGCTTAGTCCGACTTAACTCTGGAAACACCATATATTTT. Residues: CASSLVRLNSGNTIYF.

The rearrangement links TRBV5-1 to TRBJ2-3, with 10 bases fitting TRBD2. V dropped 0 bases and J dropped 4; count of bases not matched to a gene: 5. Germline-derived CDR1 and CDR2 are SGHRS and YFSETQ. The CDR3 runs to 16 residues. This CDR3 reads CASSLVPAGGADTQYF. CDR3 nucleotides: TGCGCCAGCAGCTTGGTACCAGCGGGGGGGGCAGATACGCAGTATTTT.

The genes are TRBV7-9 and TRBJ1-5; D may be TRBD1 (5 bases). The CDR3 runs to 14 residues. V was pared by 4 bases and J by 7 bases, with 14 bases between. The germline V gene encodes CDR1 SEHNR and CDR2 FQNEAQ (reference sequence). The chain's CDR3 is CASSSRDYGQPQHF. CDR3 bases: TGTGCCAGCAGCTCCCGGGACTACGGACAGCCCCAGCATTTT.

The CDR3 DNA reads as TGTGCCAGTACTTGGGAGTCTGGCCAGCCCCAGCATTTT. This sequence encodes CASTWESGQPQHF. This sequence joins TRBV6-1 and TRBJ1-5; D remains unclear. Germline V gives CDR1 MNHNS, CDR2 SASEGT. Trimming pared 9 bases from V and 7 bases from J, leaving 16 bases between. The CDR3 has 13 residues.

The rearrangement links TRBV6-1 to TRBJ1-3; possible D gene TRBD1, 5 bases. Germline-derived CDR1 and CDR2 are MNHNS and SASEGT. The ends were cut back, 2 bases at V and 3 bases at J, with 11 bases in the middle. The CDR3 covers 15 residues. CDR3 amino acids: CASSELGENGNTIYF. CDR3 sequence (DNA): TGTGCCAGCAGTGAACTAGGGGAAAATGGAAACACCATATATTTT.

V usage is TRBV11-2 and J usage is TRBJ2-7; no clear D. The CDR3 has 13 residues. V gave up 6 bases and J gave up 3 bases, with 12 bases separating them. CDR1 and CDR2 from the germline V gene are SGHAT and FQNNGV. CDR3 region: CASSLERLYEQYF. CDR3 bases: TGTGCCAGCAGTTTGGAGCGTCTCTACGAGCAGTACTTC.

The chain has TRBV4-1 and TRBJ1-1; D might be TRBD1 (5 bases). The CDR3 totals 14 residues. Deletions cut 1 base from V and 1 base from J, with 7 bases between. Germline V gene sequence: CDR1 MGHRA, CDR2 YSYEKL. CDR3 nucleotides: TGCGCCAGCAGCCAAGGGGACCGGAACACTGAAGCTTTCTTT. As protein: CASSQGDRNTEAFF.

The J gene is TRBJ1-1, the V gene TRBV5-8, with a tentative D call TRBD1 (5 bases). This CDR3 comprises 16 residues. CDR1 is SGHTS, CDR2 YDEGEE, per germline. Trimming stripped 1 base from V and 3 bases from J, with 16 bases between. The CDR3 nucleotides are TGTGCCAGCAGCTTGTTCCGGGGGTCATTGGACACTGAAGCTTTCTTT. Translation gives CASSLFRGSLDTEAFF.

The chain uses TRBV28 and TRBJ1-5; 8 positions match TRBD1. Germline CDR1 MDHEN, CDR2 SYDVKM. CDR3 length equals 13 residues. V was clipped by 6 bases and J by 7 bases; unmatched bases: 5. The CDR3 nucleotides read TGTGCCAGCAGACCCGGGACAGGACAGCCCCAGCATTTT. Its translation: CASRPGTGQPQHF.